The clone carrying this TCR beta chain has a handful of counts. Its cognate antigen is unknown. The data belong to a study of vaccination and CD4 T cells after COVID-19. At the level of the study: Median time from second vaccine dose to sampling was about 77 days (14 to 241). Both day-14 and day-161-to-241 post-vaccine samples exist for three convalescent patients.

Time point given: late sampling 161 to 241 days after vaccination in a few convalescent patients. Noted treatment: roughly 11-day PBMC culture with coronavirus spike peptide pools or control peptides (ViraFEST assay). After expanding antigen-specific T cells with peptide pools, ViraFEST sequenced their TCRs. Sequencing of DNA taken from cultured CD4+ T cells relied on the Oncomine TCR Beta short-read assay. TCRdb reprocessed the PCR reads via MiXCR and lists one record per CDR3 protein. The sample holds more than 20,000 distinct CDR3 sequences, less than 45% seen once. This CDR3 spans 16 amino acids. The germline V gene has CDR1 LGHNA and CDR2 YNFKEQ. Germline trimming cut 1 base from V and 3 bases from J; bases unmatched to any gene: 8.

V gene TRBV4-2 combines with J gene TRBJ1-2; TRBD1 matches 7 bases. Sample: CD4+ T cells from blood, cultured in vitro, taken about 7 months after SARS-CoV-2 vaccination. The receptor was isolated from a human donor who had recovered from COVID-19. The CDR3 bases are TGTGCCAGCAGCCAAGTTGGGGAAGGGGGCGACTATGGCTACACCTTC. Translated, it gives CASSQVGEGGDYGYTF.